Detailed here is one T cell receptor (beta chain). Germline values: CDR1 MNHEY, CDR2 SVGEGT. The V gene end was trimmed by 5 bases and the J gene end by 3 bases; junction bases not matched to a gene: 7. The CDR3 spans 15 residues. TCRdb recomputed calls from the RT-PCR reads with MiXCR, one row per CDR3 protein. This table holds almost 700,000 distinct CDR3 sequences, approximately 15% found once. The origin of this receptor is a female donor in good health, serving as a healthy control. The rearrangement joins TRBV6-2 or TRBV6-3 to TRBJ2-5, with 9 bases aligning to TRBD2. Sequencing was performed on memory CD4+ T cells from blood. CDR3 protein: CASSQKTSGEETQYF. The CDR3 region has the DNA TGTGCCAGCAGTCAGAAGACTAGCGGAGAAGAGACCCAGTACTTC.